This T cell receptor (beta chain) was identified during a study of CD8+ T cells in alopecia areata. RNA was extracted and reverse transcribed into cDNA as the sequencing template. TCRdb's copy holds only in-frame clones and misses some; the assay was immunoSEQ multiplex PCR. The sample includes 150,000 or so clones, 85% to 90% of them seen just once. This clone is a singleton in its sample. The sequenced sample was CD8+ T cells sorted from blood, obtained at week 0. The receptor comes from a human donor with alopecia areata.

The CDR3: CASSYLNTDTQYF. CDR3 bases: TGTGCCAGCAGTTACTTAAACACCGATACCCAGTACTTC. This chain uses TRBV6-5 with TRBJ2-5; D is uncertain. CDR3 length: 13 amino acids. The germline V gene has CDR1 MNHEY and CDR2 SVGAGI. Between the trimmed V and J ends, which lost 1 base and 8 bases, there was a span of 11 bases.